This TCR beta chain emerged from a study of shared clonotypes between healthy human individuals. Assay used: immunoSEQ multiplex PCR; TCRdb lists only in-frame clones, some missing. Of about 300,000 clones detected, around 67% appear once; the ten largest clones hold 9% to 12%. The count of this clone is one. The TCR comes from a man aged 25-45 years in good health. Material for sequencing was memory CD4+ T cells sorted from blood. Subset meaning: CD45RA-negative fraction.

The CDR3 DNA reads as TGTGCCAGCAGCTTGAGACAGGGGGGAGATACGCAGTATTTT. Protein sequence: CASSLRQGGDTQYF. The genes are TRBV11-2 and TRBJ2-3; 9 bases are a match to TRBD1. Losses at the gene ends were 3 bases for V and 5 bases for J; bases not matched to a gene: 3. The CDR3 is 14 amino acids. From germline, CDR1 is SGHAT and CDR2 FQNNGV.